Shown below are 27 T cell receptor beta chains from a single sample sequenced in a study of T cell repertoires in cytomegalovirus infection. TCRdb reprocessed the reads via MiXCR and lists one record per CDR3 protein. The sample gives under 850,000 distinct CDR3 sequences, approximately 34% of which show up once; more than 2.5% is in the top ten. Sample: PBMCs. The receptors originated from a human donor in good health (CMV status not recorded). Some clones in this sample may be carry-over from other donors' samples.

This clonotype was counted a few times. The rearrangement uses TRBV19 and TRBJ2-7; 10 bases are shared with TRBD2. CDR1 is LNHDA and CDR2 is SQIVND in the germline V gene (reference sequence). V lost 10 bases to trimming and J lost 5 bases; unmatched junction nucleotides: 11. The CDR3 has 14 residues. The CDR3 here is CAISRTSGVNEQYF. CDR3 bases: TGTGCCATCAGTAGGACTAGCGGCGTGAACGAGCAGTACTTC. Full variable domain (missing parts from reference TRBV19 and TRBJ2-7): DGGITQSPKYLFRKEGQNVTLSCEQNLNHDAMYWYRQDPGQGLRLIYYSQIVNDFQKGDIAEGYSVSREKKESFPLTVTSAQKNPTAFYLCAISRTSGVNEQYFGPGTRLTVT.

The rearrangement joins TRBV5-1 to TRBJ2-7, with D perhaps matching TRBD1 (5 bases). V was pared by 6 bases and J by 5 bases, with 15 bases between. Germline assignment: CDR1 SGHRS and CDR2 YFSETQ. The CDR3 contains 13 residues. The CDR3 DNA reads TGCGCCAGCACCCCCAGGGAAGGCAACGAGCAGTACTTC. It encodes CASTPREGNEQYF.

This clonotype was found a few times. The genes are TRBV7-8 and TRBJ2-2; 8 bases line up with TRBD2. Germline CDR1 SGHVS, CDR2 FQNEAQ. This CDR3 comprises 17 residues. V was pared by 5 bases and J by 3 bases, with 11 bases of the junction left unmatched. CDR3 coding DNA: TGTGCCAGCAGCGTCCTCCGAGCGGGAGAGGACACCGGGGAGCTGTTTTTT. Amino acid sequence: CASSVLRAGEDTGELFF.

This clonotype was picked up a small number of times. Here the CDR3 DNA reads TGCGCCAGCAGCTTGGCGGCTAACTCCTACGAGCAGTACTTC. It yields the protein CASSLAANSYEQYF. The chain carries TRBV5-1 and TRBJ2-7; no definite D call. Trimming pared 0 bases from V and 0 bases from J, leaving 7 bases between. The CDR3 is made up of 14 amino acids. Germline loops: CDR1 SGHRS, CDR2 YFSETQ.

The sample holds a few counts of this clonotype. This may arise from a read error, as a much more abundant clone is one base away. CDR3 nucleotide sequence: TGTGCCAGCAGTCAGGACAGCTATGGCTACACCTTC. Translated, it gives CASSQDSYGYTF. The chain joins TRBV12-3 or TRBV12-4 to TRBJ1-2; possibly TRBD1 for D (6 bases). The CDR3 covers 12 residues. Trimming stripped 5 bases from V and 4 bases from J, with 8 bases between.

Turning to this clonotype: A much larger clone sits a single nucleotide away, making a read error possible. The V gene is TRBV28, the J gene TRBJ2-2; TRBD1 aligns across 8 bases. The CDR3 is 14 residues long. In germline, CDR1 is MDHEN, CDR2 SYDVKM. CDR3 sequence (DNA): TGTGCCAGCAGCTCAGCCGGACAGGGCGGGGAGCTGTCTTTT. It specifies CASSSAGQGGELSF. The complete variable domain, with remaining parts taken from reference TRBV28 and TRBJ2-2, reads DVKVTQSSRYLVKRTGEKVFLECVQDMDHENMFWYRQDPGLGLRLIYFSYDVKMKEKGDIPEGYSVSREKKERFSLILESASTNQTSMYLCASSSAGQGGELSFGEGSRLTVL.

The chain couples TRBV6-6 to TRBJ2-4; 7 bases fit TRBD2. Unmatched junction bases numbered 7, after V lost 4 bases and J lost 7 bases. The CDR3 consists of 14 residues. Germline CDR1 is MNHNY and CDR2 is SVGAGI (reference sequence). The CDR3 reads CASSSPGLPNIQYF. DNA of the CDR3: TGTGCCAGCAGTTCCCCGGGACTACCGAACATTCAGTACTTC.

As concerns this clonotype: Possible read error: a much larger clone is one base away. The rearrangement uses TRBV7-2 and TRBJ2-2, with D perhaps TRBD2 (5 bases). V was cut by 6 bases and J by 9 bases, with 14 bases left in between. Germline lookup yields CDR1 SGHTA and CDR2 FQGNSA. This CDR3 is built from 13 residues. The CDR3 coding sequence is TGTGCCAGCAGTGGTAGCGCCGTCTGGGAGCTGTTTTTT. Translating gives CASSGSAVWELFF.

The rearrangement joins TRBV7-6 to TRBJ1-1; D possibly corresponds to TRBD1 (6 bases). Between the trimmed V and J ends, which lost 3 bases and 11 bases, there was a span of 13 bases. Germline V gives CDR1 SGHVS, CDR2 FNYEAQ. This CDR3 is built from 12 residues. As DNA, the CDR3 is TGTGCCAGCAGCTTCGGGGGGCGGGAGGCTTTCTTT. It encodes CASSFGGREAFF.

This chain connects TRBV28 to TRBJ1-1; D is possibly TRBD1 (6 bases). CDR3 length: 19 amino acids. CDR1 is MDHEN and CDR2 is SYDVKM in the germline V gene. V was cut by 2 bases and J by 0 bases, with 22 bases left in between. The CDR3 sequence: CASSLGPTLPGHLNTEAFF. DNA for the CDR3: TGTGCCAGCAGTTTAGGCCCCACCCTACCGGGACATCTGAACACTGAAGCTTTCTTT.

This chain uses TRBV29-1 with TRBJ2-5; maybe TRBD1 (5 bases). V lost 8 bases and J 5 bases, leaving 15 bases between the germline ends. This CDR3 is 12 amino acids long. Looked up from germline, CDR1 is SQVTM and CDR2 is ANQGSEA. In DNA, the CDR3 is TGCAGCTCTATGGACCCAGGGGAGACCCAGTACTTC. Its translation: CSSMDPGETQYF.

At least ten counts were recorded for this clonotype. The V and J genes are TRBV7-3 and TRBJ2-3; possible D gene TRBD2, 6 bases. Germline V CDR1 and CDR2: SGHTA, FQGTGA. The CDR3 loop spans 14 amino acids. V lost 4 bases to trimming and J lost 3 bases, with 11 bases between them. DNA of the CDR3: TGTGCCAGCAGCTACGGGAGTAGGACAGATACGCAGTATTTT. It codes for CASSYGSRTDTQYF.

The chain links TRBV19 to TRBJ1-1; no clear D. CDR1 is LNHDA and CDR2 is SQIVND in the germline V gene (reference sequence). V was pared by 9 bases and J by 6 bases, with 14 bases between. This CDR3 has 12 amino acids. The DNA of the CDR3 is TGTGCCAGCGTGGGCGAATGGGCTGAAGCTTTCTTT. Translating gives CASVGEWAEAFF.

The rearrangement links TRBV6-2 or TRBV6-3 to TRBJ2-1; 10 bases align to TRBD2. V shed 5 bases, J shed 3 bases, and the junction held 4 bases outside the gene matches. There are 15 residues in the CDR3. Germline CDR1 MNHEY, CDR2 SVGEGT. Written as DNA, the CDR3 is TGTGCCAGCAGTGCGCTAGCGGGGGTCTACAATGAGCAGTTCTTC. Its protein is CASSALAGVYNEQFF.

This clonotype was seen a handful of times. The J gene is TRBJ1-2, the V gene TRBV6-4; D perhaps matches TRBD1 (5 bases). Germline CDR1 is MRHNA and CDR2 is SNTAGT. There are 15 residues in the CDR3. The V and J ends lost 2 bases and 5 bases respectively, with 15 bases between them. As DNA, the CDR3 is TGTGCCAGCAGTGACGGCTCCGCAGGGCGGTATGGCTACACCTTC. This sequence encodes CASSDGSAGRYGYTF.

This clonotype was seen at least ten times. The chain's CDR3 is CASSDPLPGGKLYEQYF. The CDR3 bases are TGTGCCAGCAGTGACCCCCTGCCGGGGGGGAAACTGTACGAGCAGTACTTC. The chain has TRBV25-1 and TRBJ2-7, with TRBD2 matching 8 bases. The CDR3 has 17 amino acids. The germline gives CDR1 MGHDK, CDR2 SYGVNS. Trimming took 3 bases from V and 4 from J; bases not matched to a gene: 14.

The chain recombines TRBV5-1 with TRBJ2-2, with 11 bases that match TRBD2. This CDR3 is 16 amino acids long. Germline CDR1 and CDR2: SGHRS and YFSETQ. Trimming cost V 2 bases and J 6 bases; bases outside gene matches: 6. The CDR3, as DNA: TGCGCCAGCAGCTTAAGACTAGCGGGGAAATCCGGGGAGCTGTTTTTT. This translates into CASSLRLAGKSGELFF.

This clonotype was detected many times. J is TRBJ2-6 and V is TRBV28, with D maybe TRBD1 (5 bases). V was pared by 5 bases and J by 0 bases, with 17 bases between. The CDR3 runs to 18 residues. Germline CDR1 is MDHEN and CDR2 is SYDVKM. CDR3 amino acids: CASSQGRQLRSGANVLTF. The CDR3 DNA follows: TGTGCCAGCAGTCAGGGTAGGCAGCTCCGCTCTGGGGCCAACGTCCTGACTTTC.

The DNA of the CDR3 is TGTGCCAGCAGCGAAACGGGGGGGGGCTGGGATGGCTACACCTTC. It translates to CASSETGGGWDGYTF. The V gene is TRBV7-3, the J gene TRBJ1-2, with D maybe TRBD1 (6 bases). V shed 5 bases and J shed 6 bases, with 19 bases lying between them. From germline, CDR1 is SGHTA and CDR2 FQGTGA. This CDR3 is 15 amino acids long. The full variable domain, completed using reference TRBV7-3 and TRBJ1-2, is GAGVSQTPSNKVTEKGKYVELRCDPISGHTALYWYRQSLGQGPEFLIYFQGTGAADDSGLPNDRFFAVRPEGSVSTLKIQRTERGDSAVYLCASSETGGGWDGYTFGSGTRLTVV.

A few counts support this clonotype. The V call is TRBV7-8, the J call TRBJ2-1; 11 bases are shared with TRBD1. The CDR3 covers 21 residues. J lost 1 base, V lost 1 base, and 15 bases had no gene match. CDR1 is SGHVS, CDR2 FQNEAQ, per germline. DNA for the CDR3: TGTGCCAGCAGCTTAGGGGCTAAGGACAGGGGGCTTAATCCTTCCTACAATGAGCAGTTCTTC. It specifies CASSLGAKDRGLNPSYNEQFF.

The sample holds a few counts of this clonotype. The rearrangement joins TRBV7-9 to TRBJ2-1; D might be TRBD1 or TRBD2, each matching 6 bases. CDR1 SEHNR and CDR2 FQNEAQ come from the germline V gene (reference sequence). This CDR3 has 15 residues. V dropped 1 base and J dropped 5 bases, with 12 bases sitting between them. CDR3 loop: CASSLGSGGHNEQFF. The CDR3 DNA reads as TGTGCCAGCAGCTTAGGTTCTGGGGGGCACAATGAGCAGTTCTTC.

Only a few counts were recorded for this clonotype. J is TRBJ2-1 and V is TRBV9, with 12 bases fitting TRBD1. This CDR3 has 15 amino acids. V gave up 4 bases and J gave up 6 bases; unmatched junction bases: 5. Looked up from germline, CDR1 is SGDLS and CDR2 is YYNGEE. The CDR3 is CASSPRDRGRNEQFF. The CDR3 DNA reads TGTGCCAGCAGCCCCCGGGACAGGGGGCGCAATGAGCAGTTCTTC. The variable domain in full, completed from reference TRBV9 and TRBJ2-1, reads DSGVTQTPKHLITATGQRVTLRCSPRSGDLSVYWYQQSLDQGLQFLIQYYNGEERAKGNILERFSAQQFPDLHSELNLSSLELGDSALYFCASSPRDRGRNEQFFGPGTRLTVL.

In this sample, this clonotype turned up many times. This chain joins TRBV12-3 or TRBV12-4 and TRBJ2-7, with 8 bases matching TRBD2. After removal of 1 base from V and 3 bases from J, the junction contained 2 bases not matched to a gene. CDR3 length: 14 residues. CDR3: CASSLDGGGYEQYF. The CDR3 DNA sequence: TGTGCCAGCAGTTTAGACGGGGGGGGCTACGAGCAGTACTTC.

Worth noting for this clonotype: At one of its ends the junction is not consistent with the germline gene, which may arise from a read error. V usage is TRBV4-3 and J usage is TRBJ1-5; D is ambiguous. Germline values: CDR1 LGHNA, CDR2 YSLEER. CDR3 length: 15 residues. CDR3 sequence reads: CASSQIGNSNQPQQF. CDR3 in DNA: TGCGCCAGCAGCCAAATAGGTAATAGCAATCAGCCCCAGCAGTTT.

The chain employs TRBV7-9 and TRBJ1-1; D uncertain. With 0 bases removed from V and 4 bases from J, the gap between germline ends came to 12 bases. The CDR3 has 15 residues. CDR1 SEHNR and CDR2 FQNEAQ come from the germline V gene (reference sequence). The CDR3 sequence is CASSLAHGEITEAFF. In DNA, the CDR3 is TGTGCCAGCAGCTTAGCGCACGGGGAGATCACTGAAGCTTTCTTT.

V gene TRBV23-1 combines with J gene TRBJ1-5, with D perhaps TRBD1 (5 bases). TRBV23-1 belongs to the ORF category, with a function that is uncertain. The V end was cut by 3 bases, the J end by 5 bases, with 20 bases between. The CDR3 has 17 amino acids. The CDR3 nucleotides are TGCGCCAGCAGTCATCTAGGGGCCCGTTTGCGATATCAGCCCCAGCATTTT. Translation gives CASSHLGARLRYQPQHF.

The table lists this clonotype with many counts. The gene calls are TRBV7-2 and TRBJ2-4; 8 nucleotides align to TRBD2. The CDR3 length is 15 residues. Trimming took 4 bases from V and 2 from J; bases not matched to a gene: 4. Germline-derived CDR1 and CDR2 are SGHTA and FQGNSA. CDR3 in amino acids: CASSSGGVTKNIQYF. The DNA of the CDR3 is TGTGCCAGCAGCTCGGGAGGGGTTACCAAAAACATTCAGTACTTC.